The rows below give T cell receptor beta chains drawn from one sample of a study of spatial heterogeneity in lung cancer. Each CDR3 protein is one row after TCRdb ran MiXCR on the 5' RACE reads. Here the sample spans more than 6,500 distinct CDR3 sequences, 5% to 7% being singletons. The sample here was PBMCs, taken at surgery. These receptors were taken from a male donor with early-stage non-small cell lung cancer. Both conserved end residues are part of each CDR3. A D gene is named only where the DNA matches it firmly. Rows may omit the clone size; those that give it use once, few, many or a size class.

j_call d_call clone_size v_call cdr3_nt cdr3_aa
TRBJ2-1 TRBD2 many TRBV13 TGTGCCAGCACCTCCTCGCTAGCGGGACCCTACAATGAGCAGTTCTTC CASTSSLAGPYNEQFF
TRBJ1-3 - many TRBV30 TGTGCCTGGGGACTGGGGATAAACACCATATATTTT CAWGLGINTIYF
TRBJ1-2 TRBD1 - TRBV20-1 TGCAGTGCTTGGACAGGGAAGGATGGCTACACCTTC CSAWTGKDGYTF
TRBJ2-3 - many TRBV12-3/TRBV12-4 TGTGCCAGCAGCCCCCGCTTAGTAGCCGGGAGAAGGCGTCCAGATACGCAGTATTTT CASSPRLVAGRRRPDTQYF
TRBJ2-5 TRBD2 - TRBV20-1 TGCAGTGCTGGTCTAGCGGGGGGCCTGACAGAGACCCAGTACTTC CSAGLAGGLTETQYF
TRBJ2-1 TRBD2 many TRBV3-1 TGTGCCAGCAGCCAAGTTGCGGGGGGGCCTGATGAGCAGTTCTTC CASSQVAGGPDEQFF
TRBJ1-1 - many TRBV27 TGTGCCACCACGCCGGAGGGGGGGCCGGGCACTGAAGCTTTCTTT CATTPEGGPGTEAFF
TRBJ2-7 TRBD1 many TRBV6-6 TGTGCCAGCAGGCCAGTCGACAGGGATTTCTACGAGCAGTACTTC CASRPVDRDFYEQYF
TRBJ1-4 - many TRBV3-1 TGTGCCAGCAGCCTCCAGGCTAATGAAAAACTGTTTTTT CASSLQANEKLFF
TRBJ2-7 - few TRBV29-1 TGCAGCGCCGGACGGGCTGCGGACGAGCAGTACTTC CSAGRAADEQYF
TRBJ1-5 - many TRBV30 TGTGCCTGGAGTGCGAGCAATCAGCCCCAGCATTTT CAWSASNQPQHF
TRBJ2-1 TRBD2 few TRBV6-2/TRBV6-3 TGTGCCAGCAGTTCTGTGTCTGGGTCAGGACTAGCGGGAGTGTGGCAGTTCTTC CASSSVSGSGLAGVWQFF
TRBJ2-2 - - TRBV6-2/TRBV6-3 TGTGCCAGCAGTTACAAGGGACCCAGCACCGGGGAGCTGTTTTTT CASSYKGPSTGELFF
TRBJ2-1 TRBD2 many TRBV11-2 TGTGCCAGCACCTTTCGGGGGACTAGCGTCTCCTACAATGAGCAGTTCTTC CASTFRGTSVSYNEQFF
TRBJ2-7 TRBD1 many TRBV5-1 TGCGCCAGCAGCACCCAGACAGGGGCGACCTACGAGCAGTACTTC CASSTQTGATYEQYF
TRBJ2-1 - many TRBV12-3/TRBV12-4 TGTGCCAGCAGTTTCCTGGTGGCACAGGGTGAGCAGTTCTTC CASSFLVAQGEQFF
TRBJ1-4 - many TRBV12-3/TRBV12-4 TGTGCCAGCACCTGGTCGCGGGGGGCCGATGAAAAACTGTTTTTT CASTWSRGADEKLFF
TRBJ1-6 - many TRBV5-5 TGTGCCAGCAGGCTGACCGAGGGACGGCTTAATTCACCCCTCCACTTT CASRLTEGRLNSPLHF
TRBJ2-1 - once TRBV6-5 TGTGCCAGCGGAGGGGGAACGAGGAATGAGCAGTTCTTC CASGGGTRNEQFF
TRBJ2-6 - many TRBV12-2 TGTGCAAGTCGCTTAATATCATTCGGGGCCCCTGGGGCCAACGTCCTGACTTTC CASRLISFGAPGANVLTF
TRBJ1-3 - many TRBV30 TGTGCCTGGAGTGGACAGAACTCTGGAAACACCATATATTTT CAWSGQNSGNTIYF
TRBJ1-5 - few TRBV12-3/TRBV12-4 TGTGCCAGCAGTTTGTCAGGGAATAGCAATCAGCCCCAGCATTTT CASSLSGNSNQPQHF
TRBJ2-1 TRBD2 many TRBV20-1 TGCAGTGCTGGAACGACTAGCGGGGGGATCGATGAGCAGTTCTTC CSAGTTSGGIDEQFF
TRBJ2-7 TRBD1 many TRBV27 TGTGCCAGTAGTCCGTCAGGGGGCTCCTACGAGCAGTACTTC CASSPSGGSYEQYF
TRBJ1-5 - many TRBV20-1 TGCAGTGCACCTGCTACAGGGAATCAGCCCCAGCATTTT CSAPATGNQPQHF
TRBJ2-2 TRBD2 - TRBV5-5 TGTGCCAGCAACCTACTAGCGGAGAACACCGGGGAGCTGTTTTTT CASNLLAENTGELFF
TRBJ2-5 TRBD2 few TRBV12-3/TRBV12-4 TGTGCCAGCAGTCCCCGCACTAGCGGGAGGCAAGAGACCCAGTACTTC CASSPRTSGRQETQYF
TRBJ2-7 - many TRBV10-3 TGTGCCATAGCAACGCAGGGGACCTTTTTCGGGCAGTACTTC CAIATQGTFFGQYF
TRBJ2-2 - - TRBV10-3 TGTGCCGGCTCGACTGCCCCCGACACCGGGGAGCTGTTTTTT CAGSTAPDTGELFF
TRBJ2-3 TRBD2 medium-sized TRBV6-4 TGTGCCAGCAGCCTGATAGCGGGAGGGAGCACAGATACGCAGTATTTT CASSLIAGGSTDTQYF
TRBJ2-7 - - TRBV7-2 TGTGCCAGCAGCCCCGCCCCTGGGGCCGAGCAGTACTTC CASSPAPGAEQYF
TRBJ2-2 - many TRBV6-2/TRBV6-3 TGTGCCAGCAGTTATGACGGGGAGCTGTTTTTT CASSYDGELFF
TRBJ2-2 TRBD2 many TRBV4-3 TGCGCCAGCAGCGAATCTAGCGGGAGTATCACCGGGGAGCTGTTTTTT CASSESSGSITGELFF
TRBJ2-5 - few TRBV10-3 TGTGCCATCAGGGGGGTGCGTGAGGGAGAGACCCAGTACTTC CAIRGVREGETQYF
TRBJ2-4 - many TRBV4-1 TGCGCCACGATGGATATGCGCGGGGAAAACATTCAGTACTTC CATMDMRGENIQYF
TRBJ2-2 TRBD1 many TRBV6-2/TRBV6-3 TGTGCCAGCAGTACCGAAGACAGGGGTTCGAACACCGGGGAGCTGTTTTTT CASSTEDRGSNTGELFF
TRBJ2-1 - many TRBV11-3 TGTGCCAGCAGCTTAGGACTTTACAATGAGCAGTTCTTC CASSLGLYNEQFF
TRBJ1-3 - many TRBV3-1 TGTGCCAGCAGCCGGCGCCTACGGAAATCCGGAAACACCATATATTTT CASSRRLRKSGNTIYF
TRBJ2-2 TRBD1 many TRBV19 TGTGCCAGTCGGGACAGGGGACCCACCGGGGAGCTGTTTTTT CASRDRGPTGELFF
TRBJ1-1 - many TRBV18 TGTGCCAGCTCACCAGTGGCAGTGAACACTGAAGCTTTCTTT CASSPVAVNTEAFF
TRBJ1-3 - few TRBV4-3 TGCGCCAGCAGCCGCGACCTACAGTTTTTCTCTGGAAACACCATATATTTT CASSRDLQFFSGNTIYF
TRBJ2-7 - many TRBV19 TGTGCCAGTAGTACCCTTCTGGGACTCGCCTACGAGCAGTACTTC CASSTLLGLAYEQYF
TRBJ2-1 TRBD2 - TRBV28 TGTGCCAGCAGTTTACTAGCGGGAGCCTACAATGAGCAGTTCTTC CASSLLAGAYNEQFF
TRBJ2-5 TRBD2 many TRBV10-3 TGTGCCATCAGTGACAGCGGGGGGGTTGAAGAGACCCAGTACTTC CAISDSGGVEETQYF